This TCR beta chain was profiled in a study of blood T cell repertoires in COVID-19. Study-level information: Whether acute or convalescent, the COVID-19 samples came from the United States, Italy and Spain. The cDNA or gDNA used as material had been derived from T cells, B-cell-depleted T cells, or PBMCs.

In the authors' methods: Nucleated cell counts were estimated from reference gene primer amplification. The assay was immunoSEQ multiplex PCR, and TCRdb's table has in-frame clones only and misses some. V and J calls and clone size are copied from that table; D and trimming were computed from the DNA. The sample contains about 66,000 clones, roughly 78% of which appear only once. This CDR3 has 16 amino acids. CDR1 is SGHRS, CDR2 YFSETQ, per germline. V was clipped by 4 bases and J by 5 bases; unmatched bases: 7. This clone was detected only a few times. V gene TRBV5-1 combines with J gene TRBJ2-5; 14 bases match TRBD2. Sequencing was performed on peripheral blood. This clonotype was obtained from a human donor in a cohort sampled during active COVID-19. CDR3 sequence reads: CASSPGTSGSGETQYF. CDR3 DNA sequence: TGCGCCAGCAGCCCCGGGACTAGCGGGAGTGGCGAGACCCAGTACTTC.